The 30 T cell receptor beta chains given below trace back to one sample, sequenced in a study of shared clonotypes between healthy human individuals. Assay used: immunoSEQ multiplex PCR; TCRdb lists only in-frame clones, some missing. The sample has approximately 2.3 million clones; about 92% are singletons. The specimen sequenced was naive CD4+ T cells from PBMCs. Subset: CD45RA+ positively selected. The receptors originated from a man aged 18-30 years in good health. Some clones in this sample may be carry-over from other donors' samples.

A word on this clone: The sample has other DNA sequences that encode this CDR3 too. This chain uses TRBV5-1 with TRBJ2-7, with 9 bases that match TRBD1. The CDR3 totals 15 residues. Germline assignment: CDR1 SGHRS and CDR2 YFSETQ. J gave up 1 base and V 1 base, and 3 bases lay outside the gene matches. The CDR3 sequence: CASSLLGQGSYEQYF. The CDR3 DNA reads TGCGCCAGCAGCTTGTTGGGACAGGGTTCCTACGAGCAGTACTTC. Variable domain in full (rest from reference TRBV5-1 and TRBJ2-7): KAGVTQTPRYLIKTRGQQVTLSCSPISGHRSVSWYQQTPGQGLQFLFEYFSETQRNKGNFPGRFSGRQFSNSRSEMNVSTLELGDSALYLCASSLLGQGSYEQYFGPGTRLTVT.

V is TRBV27 and J is TRBJ2-4; 9 positions match TRBD1. The trim removed 3 bases at V and 6 bases at J, leaving 0 bases unmatched. This CDR3 is built from 13 residues. Germline values: CDR1 MNHEY, CDR2 SMNVEV (reference sequence). DNA for the CDR3: TGTGCCAGCAGTTTGACAGGGGGAAACATTCAGTACTTC. Its translation is CASSLTGGNIQYF.

V is TRBV5-1 and J is TRBJ2-1; tentative D call: TRBD1 (6 bases). The CDR3 is 16 amino acids. The germline V gene has CDR1 SGHRS and CDR2 YFSETQ. V dropped 1 base and J dropped 3 bases, with 14 bases sitting between them. This chain's CDR3 is CASSLNPRGGYNEQFF. For the CDR3, the DNA is TGCGCCAGCAGCTTGAACCCCAGGGGCGGCTACAATGAGCAGTTCTTC.

This clone was recorded a few times. Within the sample, other DNA sequences also encode this same CDR3. V usage is TRBV28 and J usage is TRBJ2-2; D is unclear. The CDR3 loop spans 12 amino acids. The V gene lost 5 bases and the J gene lost 4 bases, with 5 bases spanning the gap. The germline gives CDR1 MDHEN, CDR2 SYDVKM. The DNA for the CDR3 is TGTGCCAGCAGTCTGATCACCGGGGAGCTGTTTTTT. Protein sequence: CASSLITGELFF.

V and J are TRBV7-9 and TRBJ2-5; TRBD1 might be the D (6 bases). Germline V gene sequence: CDR1 SEHNR, CDR2 FQNEAQ (reference sequence). CDR3 length equals 17 residues. V was trimmed by 2 bases and J by 4 bases, leaving 20 bases between them. The CDR3 is CASSLMDGTLFRETQYF. CDR3 nucleotide sequence: TGTGCCAGCAGCTTAATGGATGGGACATTATTCCGAGAGACCCAGTACTTC.

The V and J genes are TRBV5-4 and TRBJ1-1; perhaps TRBD1 as D (6 bases). The germline V gene encodes CDR1 SGHNT and CDR2 YYREEE (reference sequence). Trimming pared 4 bases from V and 1 base from J, leaving 11 bases between. The CDR3 consists of 14 residues. The chain's CDR3 is CASSKDRQNTEAFF. DNA of the CDR3: TGTGCCAGCAGCAAGGACAGACAGAACACTGAAGCTTTCTTT.

The chain carries TRBV7-2 and TRBJ1-4; no definite D call. The CDR3 extends over 15 amino acids. Trimming left V 0 bases short and J 0 bases short, with 5 bases between. CDR1 is SGHTA and CDR2 is FQGNSA in the germline V gene. CDR3 in DNA: TGTGCCAGCAGCTTAGCGGGGTCAACTAATGAAAAACTGTTTTTT. Translated, it gives CASSLAGSTNEKLFF.

This clone was counted between two and nine times. The J gene is TRBJ2-1, the V gene TRBV5-6, with 11 bases lining up with TRBD2. The CDR3 runs 15 residues. The V segment lost 3 bases and the J segment 5 bases; nucleotides outside the gene matches: 4. CDR1 is SGHDT, CDR2 YYEEEE, per germline. CDR3 nucleotides: TGTGCCAGCAGCTCAGTAGCGGGAGGGGACAATGAGCAGTTCTTC. Encoded protein: CASSSVAGGDNEQFF.

The chain links TRBV28 to TRBJ1-5; TRBD1 aligns across 9 bases. Per germline, CDR1 MDHEN and CDR2 SYDVKM. The J segment lost 6 bases and the V segment lost 5 bases, leaving 5 bases of the junction unmatched. This CDR3 is 14 amino acids long. CDR3 coding DNA: TGTGCCAGCAGTATCGGGACAGGGTTTCAGCCCCAGCATTTT. Translating gives CASSIGTGFQPQHF.

The chain employs TRBV19 and TRBJ2-3, with D uncertain. The CDR3 has 13 amino acids. V gave up 6 bases and J gave up 6 bases, with 13 bases separating them. The germline V gene has CDR1 LNHDA and CDR2 SQIVND (reference sequence). CDR3 sequence (DNA): TGTGCCAGTAGAGGGCTAGGCCCTGATACGCAGTATTTT. The encoded protein is CASRGLGPDTQYF.

Here the CDR3 DNA reads TGTGCCAGCAGCGGGGCTGAAGCTTTCTTT. Residues: CASSGAEAFF. This sequence joins TRBV2 and TRBJ1-1; D is unresolved. V lost 6 bases, J lost 6 bases, and 5 bases lay in between. Germline lookup yields CDR1 SNHLY and CDR2 FYNNEI. The CDR3 sequence is 10 residues long.

The V gene is TRBV19, the J gene TRBJ2-7, with a possible D match to TRBD1 (8 bases). V was shortened by 6 bases and J by 4 bases, with 16 bases between the two germline ends. The germline gives CDR1 LNHDA, CDR2 SQIVND (reference sequence). CDR3 length: 14 amino acids. This CDR3 reads CASRLTGGAYEQYF. CDR3 coding DNA: TGTGCCAGTAGACTAACAGGGGGGGCTTACGAGCAGTACTTC.

The chain couples TRBV29-1 to TRBJ2-3, with D hard to call. This CDR3 is 15 amino acids long. Germline lookup yields CDR1 SQVTM and CDR2 ANQGSEA. The V end lost 6 bases, the J end lost 0 bases, and 16 bases lay between the germline ends. The CDR3 region has the DNA TGCAGCGTGTCCCCGCGGCGTCCTAGCACAGATACGCAGTATTTT. Its protein product is CSVSPRRPSTDTQYF.

V gene TRBV28 combines with J gene TRBJ2-7; 7 bases line up with TRBD1. In germline, CDR1 is MDHEN, CDR2 SYDVKM. This CDR3 comprises 15 residues. V gave up 5 bases and J gave up 2 bases; unmatched junction bases: 9. As DNA, the CDR3 is TGTGCCAGCAGTACACGGGACAGCCTACCCTACGAGCAGTACTTC. Translation gives CASSTRDSLPYEQYF.

Turning to this clone: The sample contains more than one DNA sequence encoding this CDR3. The V call is TRBV9, the J call TRBJ2-7, with D perhaps matching TRBD2 (6 bases). The germline CDR1 and CDR2 sequences are SGDLS and YYNGEE. Trimming took off 5 bases at V and 3 bases at J, with 15 bases between the two ends. The CDR3 covers 14 residues. CDR3 DNA: TGTGCCAGCAGTCCGACGACCGGGAGCTACGAGCAGTACTTC. This encodes CASSPTTGSYEQYF.

The chain carries TRBV4-1 and TRBJ2-1, with 11 bases fitting TRBD2. V lost 1 base, J lost 7 bases, and 6 bases stayed unmatched. Germline V gives CDR1 MGHRA, CDR2 YSYEKL. This CDR3 is built from 16 residues. The chain's CDR3 is CASSQGPGLAVNEQFF. The DNA for the CDR3 is TGCGCCAGCAGCCAAGGTCCGGGACTAGCGGTGAATGAGCAGTTCTTC.

V is TRBV9 and J is TRBJ2-7; 9 bases match TRBD1. Germline V gives CDR1 SGDLS, CDR2 YYNGEE. Trimming at V came to 3 bases and at J to 2 bases, leaving 3 bases not matched to a gene. The CDR3 is 14 amino acids. The CDR3 DNA reads as TGTGCCAGCAGCGAGGACAGGGGTCCCTACGAGCAGTACTTC. Its protein product is CASSEDRGPYEQYF.

J is TRBJ1-3 and V is TRBV28, with D possibly matching TRBD1 (6 bases). V lost 3 bases and J 4 bases, leaving 10 bases between the germline ends. In germline, CDR1 is MDHEN, CDR2 SYDVKM. The CDR3 is made up of 14 amino acids. CDR3: CASSFPGQGNTIYF. CDR3 nucleotide sequence: TGTGCCAGCAGTTTCCCCGGACAGGGAAACACCATATATTTT.

The V call is TRBV28, the J call TRBJ2-3; D remains ambiguous. CDR1 and CDR2 from the germline V gene are MDHEN and SYDVKM. V shed 3 bases and J shed 2 bases, with 9 bases lying between them. The CDR3 covers 14 residues. CDR3 residues: CASSFVGYTDTQYF. CDR3 DNA sequence: TGTGCCAGCAGTTTTGTGGGATACACAGATACGCAGTATTTT. Combining the CDR3 with reference TRBV28 and TRBJ2-3 gives the whole variable domain DVKVTQSSRYLVKRTGEKVFLECVQDMDHENMFWYRQDPGLGLRLIYFSYDVKMKEKGDIPEGYSVSREKKERFSLILESASTNQTSMYLCASSFVGYTDTQYFGPGTRLTVL.

The gene calls are TRBV29-1 and TRBJ2-3, with D tentatively TRBD1 (5 bases). The CDR3 consists of 16 residues. Trimming stripped 4 bases from V and 5 bases from J, with 22 bases between. In germline, CDR1 is SQVTM, CDR2 ANQGSEA. CDR3: CSVGNGIQVTGDTQYF. CDR3 nucleotides: TGCAGCGTTGGGAATGGAATTCAGGTTACAGGAGATACGCAGTATTTT.

V is TRBV30 and J is TRBJ1-2; no reliable D call. With 2 bases removed from V and 5 bases from J, the gap between germline ends came to 6 bases. Germline-derived CDR1 and CDR2 are GTSNPN and SVGIG (reference sequence). This CDR3 is 11 amino acids long. The CDR3 loop is CAWSYGYGYTF. DNA of the CDR3: TGTGCCTGGAGTTATGGGTATGGCTACACCTTC.

V gene TRBV10-2 combines with J gene TRBJ2-1, with D tentatively TRBD2 (7 bases). The CDR3 has 16 amino acids. Between the trimmed V and J ends, which lost 2 bases and 12 bases, there was a span of 23 bases. Per germline, CDR1 WSHSY and CDR2 SAAADI. CDR3 region: CASSENWPSGGGSQFF. CDR3 in DNA: TGCGCCAGCAGTGAGAATTGGCCATCCGGCGGGGGCTCGCAGTTCTTC.

As regards this clone: Other DNA sequences in this sample translate to the same CDR3. This chain connects TRBV5-4 to TRBJ2-7; possibly TRBD1 or TRBD2 for D (5 bases each). The V gene's germline CDR1 is SGHNT and CDR2 YYREEE (reference sequence). Deletions cut 0 bases from V and 4 bases from J, with 11 bases between. The length of the CDR3 is 14 residues. CDR3: CASSLDGGLYEQYF. CDR3 bases: TGTGCCAGCAGCTTGGATGGGGGTCTTTACGAGCAGTACTTC.

V usage is TRBV5-6 and J usage is TRBJ2-6; weak D call: TRBD1 (6 bases). CDR1 and CDR2 from the germline V gene are SGHDT and YYEEEE. V was clipped by 7 bases and J by 4 bases, with 21 bases between them. The CDR3 extends over 17 amino acids. The CDR3 here is CASSWDNSHKGANVLTF. The CDR3 nucleotides read TGTGCCAGCTCATGGGACAATAGTCACAAAGGGGCCAACGTCCTGACTTTC.

This clone appeared once. This chain connects TRBV6-1 to TRBJ2-7; D unresolved. Trimming cost V 4 bases and J 3 bases, with 10 bases left between them. CDR1 is MNHNS and CDR2 is SASEGT in the germline V gene. This CDR3 has 13 amino acids. In DNA, the CDR3 is TGTGCCAGCAGTGCCGTGGGGTTCTACGAGCAGTACTTC. It codes for CASSAVGFYEQYF.

A remark on this clone: A much larger clone lies a single base off, so this may be a read error. V gene TRBV7-6 combines with J gene TRBJ1-1; no clear D. Between the trimmed V and J ends, which lost 3 bases and 1 base, there was a span of 6 bases. This CDR3 is 13 amino acids long. Germline V gives CDR1 SGHVS, CDR2 FNYEAQ. CDR3 DNA: TGTGCCAGCAGCTTCGACGCGAACACTGAAGCTTTCTTT. It translates to CASSFDANTEAFF.

The rearrangement uses TRBV6-5 and TRBJ2-7; no reliable D call. The CDR3 extends over 14 amino acids. Trimming took 0 bases from V and 1 from J, leaving 7 bases between them. From germline, CDR1 is MNHEY and CDR2 SVGAGI. CDR3 in DNA: TGTGCCAGCAGTTACTCGCTACAGTCCTACGAGCAGTACTTC. It is translated as CASSYSLQSYEQYF.

The chain recombines TRBV11-2 with TRBJ2-7; tentative D call: TRBD1 (6 bases). V was pared by 5 bases and J by 3 bases, with 14 bases between. This CDR3 comprises 14 residues. Germline assignment: CDR1 SGHAT and CDR2 FQNNGV. The CDR3 is CASSPLGQLYEQYF. In nucleotides, the CDR3 is TGTGCCAGCAGCCCCCTCGGACAGCTCTACGAGCAGTACTTC.

The chain uses TRBV28 and TRBJ2-7; TRBD2 aligns across 8 bases. Trimming removed 3 bases from V and 5 bases from J; junction bases left unmatched: 6. The CDR3 sequence is 14 residues long. Germline-derived CDR1 and CDR2 are MDHEN and SYDVKM. The CDR3, as DNA: TGTGCCAGCAGTTTTTTGGCGGGAGGCCACGAGCAGTACTTC. It translates to CASSFLAGGHEQYF.

V is TRBV11-2 and J is TRBJ2-7; D uncertain. Germline V gives CDR1 SGHAT, CDR2 FQNNGV. V lost 0 bases, J lost 2 bases, and 14 bases lay in between. The CDR3 contains 16 residues. The CDR3 coding sequence is TGTGCCAGCAGCTTAGATATAAGGGCATCCCCCTACGAGCAGTACTTC. It codes for CASSLDIRASPYEQYF.